This T cell receptor (beta chain) was sequenced in a study of blood T cell repertoires in COVID-19. For the study at large: Samples representing acute and convalescent COVID-19 were sourced from the United States, Italy and Spain. PBMCs, B-cell-depleted T cells, or T cells were the source of the cDNA or gDNA that made up the material.

Patients of the Seattle cohort, enrolled during active infection, were followed longitudinally. V lost 5 bases, J lost 2 bases, and 12 bases lay in between. Per the germline V gene, CDR1 is SNHLY and CDR2 is FYNNEI. The CDR3 length is 14 residues. Methods used by the authors: Amplification of reference gene primers provided the estimated nucleated cell counts. Sequenced by immunoSEQ multiplex PCR; TCRdb stores in-frame clones only, minus some. V and J calls plus clone size are reproduced from that table; the DNA served to infer D and trimming. The table has approximately 63,000 clones, more than 80% seen once; the top ten hold approximately 20%.

The material sequenced was peripheral blood. This chain links TRBV2 with TRBJ2-5; no reliable D call. The sequence was obtained from a woman aged 55-69 years with COVID-19, enrolled during active disease. The CDR3 reads CASSRHTRQETQYF. The CDR3 DNA follows: TGTGCCAGCAGTCGACACACGCGACAAGAGACCCAGTACTTC.